This section outlines one T cell receptor (beta chain) sequence together with its context. Its antigen is still unknown. Using immunoSEQ multiplex PCR, the repertoire was profiled, and TCRdb retains in-frame clones only, with some absent. Of 120,000 to 150,000 clones in the sample, under 95% were seen once. The CDR3 loop spans 15 amino acids. CDR1 is MNHEY and CDR2 is SVGAGI in the germline V gene. The V and J ends lost 6 bases and 1 base, in that order; junction bases with no gene match: 5. The data derive from a study of T cell responses to AZD1222 COVID-19 vaccine. Study-level results: Clonal diversity was possibly underestimated, and the donors were mostly white British, with more females.

V usage is TRBV6-5 and J usage is TRBJ2-2; TRBD2 agrees at 7 bases. This specimen was peripheral blood, taken on day 0 of AZD1222 vaccination. This receptor was identified in an adult in good health. CDR3 loop: CASRRERENTGELFF. For the CDR3, the DNA is TGTGCCAGCAGGAGGGAGCGGGAGAACACCGGGGAGCTGTTTTTT.